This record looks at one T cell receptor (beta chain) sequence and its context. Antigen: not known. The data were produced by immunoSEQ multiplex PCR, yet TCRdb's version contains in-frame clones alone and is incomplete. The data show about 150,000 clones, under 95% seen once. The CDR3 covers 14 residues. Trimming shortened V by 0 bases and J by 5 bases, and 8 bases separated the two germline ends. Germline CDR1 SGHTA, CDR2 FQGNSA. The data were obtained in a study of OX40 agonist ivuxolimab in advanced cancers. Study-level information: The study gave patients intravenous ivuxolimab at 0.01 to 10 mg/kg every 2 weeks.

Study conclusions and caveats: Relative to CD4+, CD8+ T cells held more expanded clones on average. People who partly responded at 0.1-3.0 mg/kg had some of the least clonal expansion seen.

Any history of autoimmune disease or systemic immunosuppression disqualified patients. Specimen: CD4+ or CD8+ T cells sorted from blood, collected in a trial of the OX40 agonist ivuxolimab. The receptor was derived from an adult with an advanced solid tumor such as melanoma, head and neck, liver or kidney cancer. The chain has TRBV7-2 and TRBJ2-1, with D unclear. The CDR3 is CASSLAQYHNEQFF. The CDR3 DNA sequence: TGTGCCAGCAGCTTAGCGCAGTACCACAATGAGCAGTTCTTC.